This TCR beta chain was captured in a study of cytomegalovirus exposure and HLA in healthy donors. This PCR relied on a set of 60 Vbeta primers and 13 Jbeta primers. Here immunoSEQ multiplex PCR was the method, and the copy in TCRdb shows in-frame clones only, minus some. In the table there are about 140,000 clones, 82% of which are singletons. This clone was seen a few times. Its antigen remains unknown. Trimming cost V 4 bases and J 4 bases, with 2 bases left between them. Germline CDR1 is KGHSY and CDR2 is FQNENV. The CDR3 extends over 11 amino acids. Study-level points and caveats: It was assumed in the presence/absence analyses that sequencing depth was roughly uniform across donors.

In nominal health when sampled, donors likely had unrecorded immune exposures nonetheless. The receptor was isolated from a man aged 18 to 29 in good health and CMV-seropositive. J is TRBJ2-1 and V is TRBV16; D gene unclear. The sequencing sample was made of PBMCs. The CDR3: CASSPYNEQFF. CDR3 DNA sequence: TGTGCCAGCAGCCCTTACAATGAGCAGTTCTTC.